This T cell receptor beta chain emerged from a study of blood T cell repertoires in COVID-19. Study background: Researchers got acute and convalescent COVID-19 samples from the United States, Italy and Spain. Sample material is recorded as cDNA or gDNA derived from T cells, B-cell-depleted T cells, or PBMCs.

CDR3 length: 14 amino acids. The V gene lost 5 bases and the J gene lost 4 bases, with 12 bases spanning the gap. Looked up from germline, CDR1 is MNHEY and CDR2 is SVGEGT. As processed by the authors: Cell counts per sample came from amplifying reference gene primers. Profiled with immunoSEQ multiplex PCR; TCRdb holds only in-frame clones, not every one. V and J calls and clone size follow that table, whereas D and trimming were derived from the DNA. The repertoire holds 200,000 to 250,000 clones, with approximately 86% as singletons. The rearrangement joins TRBV6-2 or TRBV6-3 to TRBJ2-1, with a possible D match to TRBD2 (6 bases). The TCR originated in a woman between 65 and 79 years old with active or convalescent COVID-19. Material for sequencing was peripheral blood. CDR3 coding DNA: TGTGCCAGCAGTCGGGGGACTGTATACAATGAGCAGTTCTTC. It encodes CASSRGTVYNEQFF.